The clone carrying this T cell receptor (beta chain) was seen a handful of times. Its target is unknown. This could be a read error, since a much larger clone is one nucleotide away. Axillary draining lymph nodes of breast cancer patients supplied the node samples. The CDR3 runs 14 residues. Per the germline V gene, CDR1 is SGHVS and CDR2 is FQNEAQ. The V gene lost 3 bases and the J gene lost 0 bases, with 9 bases spanning the gap. These data originate in a study of breast tumors, draining lymph nodes, adjacent tissues. TCRdb redid the calling of the multiplex PCR reads with MiXCR, one entry per CDR3 protein. The table lists around 170,000 distinct CDR3 sequences, 33% of them singletons. Study-level findings and limits: Most tumor T cells seemingly derive from lymph node, then expand in tumor. Luminal-like breast cancer showed significantly higher tumor–nontumor repertoire similarity than basal-like. Tumors had less TCR diversity than lymph nodes, more than nontumor tissue. That most tumor T cells come from lymph nodes remained unproven.

The chain is built from TRBV7-8 and TRBJ2-7, with D unclear. The origin of this receptor is a female donor with breast cancer. Some clones in this sample may be carry-over from other donors' samples. Sequencing input: axillary lymph node tissue. The CDR3 protein is CASSFRRDSYEQYF. Written as DNA, the CDR3 is TGTGCCAGCAGCTTTCGCAGAGACTCCTACGAGCAGTACTTC. Based on the CDR3 plus reference TRBV7-8 and TRBJ2-7, the full variable domain is GAGVSQSPRYKVAKRGQDVALRCDPISGHVSLFWYQQALGQGPEFLTYFQNEAQLDKSGLPSDRFFAERPEGSVSTLKIQRTQQEDSAVYLCASSFRRDSYEQYFGPGTRLTVT.